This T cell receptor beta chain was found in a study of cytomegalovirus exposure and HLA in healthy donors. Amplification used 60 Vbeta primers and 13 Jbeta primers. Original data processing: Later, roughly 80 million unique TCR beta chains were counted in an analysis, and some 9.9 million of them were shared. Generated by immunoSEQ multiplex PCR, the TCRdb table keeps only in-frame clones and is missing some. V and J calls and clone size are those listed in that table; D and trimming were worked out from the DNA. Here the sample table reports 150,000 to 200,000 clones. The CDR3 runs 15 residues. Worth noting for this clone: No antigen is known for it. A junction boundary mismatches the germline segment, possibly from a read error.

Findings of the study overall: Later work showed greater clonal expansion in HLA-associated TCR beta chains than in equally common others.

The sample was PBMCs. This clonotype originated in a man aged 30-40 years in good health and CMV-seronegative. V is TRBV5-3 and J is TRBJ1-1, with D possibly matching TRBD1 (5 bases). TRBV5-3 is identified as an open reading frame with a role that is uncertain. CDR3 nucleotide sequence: TGTGCCAGCAGCTTTGTGGCAGGGCGCGGGGCTGAAGCTTTCTTT. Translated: CASSFVAGRGAEAFF.